These 32 T cell receptor beta chains share one sample of origin, sequenced in a study of blood T cell repertoires in COVID-19. TCRdb keeps only in-frame clones here, not all; method: immunoSEQ multiplex PCR. Of about 250,000 clones in the sample, 80% to 90% were seen once. Sequencing input: PBMCs or T cells enriched from blood (not recorded which). These TCRs come from a woman aged 25 to 39 who had recovered from COVID-19.

The chain employs TRBV18 and TRBJ1-2, with D possibly TRBD1 on 6 matching bases. The CDR3 loop spans 16 amino acids. CDR1 is KGHSH, CDR2 LQKENI, per germline. Deletions cut 0 bases from V and 5 bases from J, with 16 bases between. The CDR3 reads CASSPPLTGSVYGYTF. The CDR3 DNA follows: TGTGCCAGCTCACCACCGCTCACAGGGTCTGTATATGGCTACACCTTC.

The genes are TRBV19 and TRBJ1-5, with TRBD1 matching 7 bases. The CDR3 is made up of 18 amino acids. J gave up 2 bases and V 2 bases, and 12 bases lay outside the gene matches. Germline CDR1 reads LNHDA; CDR2 reads SQIVND (reference sequence). The CDR3 sequence: CASSIWGTAERGNQPQHF. The CDR3, as DNA: TGTGCCAGTAGTATATGGGGGACAGCCGAAAGAGGCAATCAGCCCCAGCATTTT.

This clone showed up just once. The rearrangement links TRBV6-5 to TRBJ1-3; D unresolved. CDR1 and CDR2 from the germline V gene are MNHEY and SVGAGI. Between the trimmed V and J ends, which lost 0 bases and 0 bases, there was a span of 9 bases. This CDR3 is built from 16 residues. CDR3 coding DNA: TGTGCCAGCAGTTACTCCCAACTTGGCTCTGGAAACACCATATATTTT. Translated: CASSYSQLGSGNTIYF.

The sample holds many counts of this clone. This chain uses TRBV11-3 with TRBJ1-1; no definite D call. The CDR3 has 14 amino acids. V shed 1 base and J shed 1 base, with 7 bases lying between them. Germline values: CDR1 SGHNT, CDR2 YENEEA. Written as DNA, the CDR3 is TGTGCCAGCAGCTTAGCGTACACGAACACTGAAGCTTTCTTT. This gives the protein CASSLAYTNTEAFF.

Details on this clone: This sample includes further DNA sequences coding for the same CDR3. The V call is TRBV7-9, the J call TRBJ1-1; 8 positions agree with TRBD1. Trimming at V came to 5 bases and at J to 4 bases, leaving 6 bases not matched to a gene. There are 14 residues in the CDR3. Germline V gives CDR1 SEHNR, CDR2 FQNEAQ (reference sequence). This CDR3 is CASSLDRGGTEAFF. The CDR3 bases are TGTGCCAGCAGCCTAGACAGGGGTGGCACTGAAGCTTTCTTT.

The chain recombines TRBV28 with TRBJ2-7, with D possibly being TRBD1 (6 bases). Trimming cost V 1 base and J 6 bases, with 10 bases left between them. Germline V gene sequence: CDR1 MDHEN, CDR2 SYDVKM. This CDR3 has 13 amino acids. CDR3 loop: CASSLYRAGEQYF. The DNA of the CDR3 is TGTGCCAGCAGTTTATACAGGGCCGGCGAGCAGTACTTC.

V and J are TRBV27 and TRBJ2-7; 12 bases fit TRBD2. The germline gives CDR1 MNHEY, CDR2 SMNVEV (reference sequence). V was pared by 4 bases and J by 0 bases, with 10 bases of the junction left unmatched. This CDR3 comprises 18 residues. CDR3 region: CASSSLTSGRLSSYEQYF. CDR3 nucleotide sequence: TGTGCCAGCAGTTCCCTAACTAGCGGGAGGCTGAGCTCCTACGAGCAGTACTTC.

The genes are TRBV18 and TRBJ2-5; 8 bases fit TRBD1. The CDR3 runs to 16 residues. CDR1 is KGHSH and CDR2 is LQKENI in the germline V gene. V lost 1 base and J lost 5; bases outside the gene matches: 9. CDR3 sequence reads: CASSPRDRIRSETQYF. CDR3 nucleotide sequence: TGTGCCAGCTCACCACGGGACAGGATTCGGTCGGAGACCCAGTACTTC.

This clone appeared once. The rearrangement joins TRBV28 to TRBJ2-1; 13 bases line up with TRBD2. CDR3 length: 20 residues. CDR1 MDHEN and CDR2 SYDVKM come from the germline V gene. Trimming took 5 bases from V and 2 from J; bases not matched to a gene: 15. In DNA form, the CDR3 reads TGTGCCAGCAGTCAACCTTCGAGGACTAGCGGGAGAAGGCCCTACAATGAGCAGTTCTTC. Protein: CASSQPSRTSGRRPYNEQFF.

The CDR3 reads CASSLSGTGKNTGELFF. DNA for the CDR3: TGTGCCAGCTCACTCTCCGGGACAGGGAAGAACACCGGGGAGCTGTTTTTT. The chain couples TRBV18 to TRBJ2-2, with 9 bases identical to TRBD1. V lost 4 bases and J lost 1; bases outside the gene matches: 7. Germline CDR1 is KGHSH and CDR2 is LQKENI. The CDR3 runs 17 residues.

The genes are TRBV28 and TRBJ2-5; 7 bases map to TRBD1. After removal of 6 bases from V and 5 bases from J, the junction contained 6 bases not matched to a gene. The CDR3 has 13 amino acids. Germline CDR1 is MDHEN and CDR2 is SYDVKM. CDR3 nucleotides: TGTGCCAGCAGCCACACAGGGGCCGAGACCCAGTACTTC. As protein: CASSHTGAETQYF. The whole variable domain, remainder taken from reference TRBV28 and TRBJ2-5, is DVKVTQSSRYLVKRTGEKVFLECVQDMDHENMFWYRQDPGLGLRLIYFSYDVKMKEKGDIPEGYSVSREKKERFSLILESASTNQTSMYLCASSHTGAETQYFGPGTRLLVL.

The rearrangement uses TRBV6-5 and TRBJ1-5, with TRBD1 as a possible D gene (5 bases). CDR1 is MNHEY, CDR2 SVGAGI, per germline. V gave up 8 bases and J gave up 3 bases, with 17 bases separating them. The CDR3 runs to 15 residues. The DNA of the CDR3 is TGTGCCAGCCGCGGACAAGGAGACCCCAATCAGCCCCAGCATTTT. The encoded protein is CASRGQGDPNQPQHF.

This sequence joins TRBV29-1 and TRBJ1-2; D not certain. The CDR3 runs 15 residues. Germline CDR1 reads SQVTM; CDR2 reads ANQGSEA. Trimming removed 6 bases at V and 7 bases at J, with 24 bases between. The CDR3 DNA follows: TGCAGCGTATTAAAAGACTTGACGTCCCCTAGTGGCTACACCTTC. It is translated as CSVLKDLTSPSGYTF.

The V call is TRBV3-1 (or the pseudogene TRBV3-2), the J call TRBJ1-1; D remains ambiguous. CDR1 and CDR2 from the germline V gene are LGHDT and YNNKEL (reference sequence). Trimming removed 4 bases from V and 4 bases from J, with 10 bases in between. The CDR3 length is 13 residues. The CDR3 DNA reads TGTGCCAGCAGCCTGGGTGGGAGCACTGAAGCTTTCTTT. It translates to CASSLGGSTEAFF.

The genes are TRBV4-1 and TRBJ2-1, with TRBD1 matching 7 bases. In germline, CDR1 is MGHRA, CDR2 YSYEKL. V lost 1 base and J lost 3; bases outside the gene matches: 6. CDR3 size: 16 residues. CDR3 sequence: CASSQVKGAGYNEQFF. DNA for the CDR3: TGCGCCAGCAGCCAAGTGAAGGGGGCGGGCTACAATGAGCAGTTCTTC.

This chain links TRBV6-1 with TRBJ2-3; D gene unclear. Trimming stripped 1 base from V and 4 bases from J, with 6 bases between. The CDR3 totals 13 residues. CDR1 and CDR2 from the germline V gene are MNHNS and SASEGT. In nucleotides, the CDR3 is TGTGCCAGCAGTGAAGACGCAGCAGATACGCAGTATTTT. Protein: CASSEDAADTQYF.

V and J are TRBV7-3 and TRBJ2-3; TRBD2 might be the D (5 bases). Deletions cut 5 bases from V and 1 base from J, with 13 bases between. Germline assignment: CDR1 SGHTA and CDR2 FQGTGA. This CDR3 has 15 amino acids. The CDR3 coding sequence is TGTGCCAGCAGCCCCCGGGCGGGTGGCACAGATACGCAGTATTTT. It codes for CASSPRAGGTDTQYF.

The chain carries TRBV5-6 and TRBJ2-7; a weak D match, TRBD1 (5 bases). Per germline, CDR1 SGHDT and CDR2 YYEEEE. The V end lost 4 bases, the J end lost 4 bases, and 9 bases lay between the germline ends. CDR3 size: 12 residues. For the CDR3, the DNA is TGTGCCAGCAGCACGACAGCTTACGAGCAGTACTTC. Encoded protein: CASSTTAYEQYF.

This clone appeared once. The chain carries TRBV27 and TRBJ1-1; possibly TRBD1 for D (5 bases). Trimming stripped 8 bases from V and 7 bases from J, with 23 bases between. The germline V gene encodes CDR1 MNHEY and CDR2 SMNVEV (reference sequence). The length of the CDR3 is 15 residues. In nucleotides, the CDR3 is TGTGCCAGCCTTGGGTGGGGGGACGGGCGGTATGAAGCTTTCTTT. Translated, it gives CASLGWGDGRYEAFF.

V gene TRBV28 combines with J gene TRBJ2-4, with 13 bases identical to TRBD2. V lost 6 bases to trimming and J lost 0 bases; unmatched junction nucleotides: 8. CDR3 size: 18 residues. CDR1 and CDR2 from the germline V gene are MDHEN and SYDVKM. The CDR3 here is CASSEGTSGIIAKNIQYF. The DNA of the CDR3 is TGTGCCAGCAGCGAGGGGACTAGCGGGATTATAGCCAAAAACATTCAGTACTTC. Full variable domain (rest looked up from reference TRBV28 and TRBJ2-4): DVKVTQSSRYLVKRTGEKVFLECVQDMDHENMFWYRQDPGLGLRLIYFSYDVKMKEKGDIPEGYSVSREKKERFSLILESASTNQTSMYLCASSEGTSGIIAKNIQYFGAGTRLSVL.

In the case of this clone: Additional DNA sequences in this sample encode the identical CDR3. The chain is built from TRBV19 and TRBJ2-7; D gene unclear. This CDR3 has 11 residues. V lost 9 bases, J lost 0 bases, and 6 bases lay in between. From germline, CDR1 is LNHDA and CDR2 SQIVND (reference sequence). The CDR3 sequence is CASGSSYEQYF. CDR3 nucleotides: TGTGCCAGCGGTAGCTCCTACGAGCAGTACTTC.

The V call is TRBV7-9, the J call TRBJ2-7; 10 bases are shared with TRBD2. V was pared by 1 base and J by 0 bases, with 6 bases of the junction left unmatched. The CDR3 contains 17 residues. The germline V gene has CDR1 SEHNR and CDR2 FQNEAQ (reference sequence). The CDR3 reads CASSLGLAGYSSYEQYF. The CDR3 DNA is TGTGCCAGCAGCTTAGGACTAGCGGGCTACAGCTCCTACGAGCAGTACTTC.

The chain employs TRBV19 and TRBJ1-5; 7 nucleotides agree with TRBD1. J lost 6 bases, V lost 5 bases, and 7 bases had no gene match. CDR3 length: 14 amino acids. CDR1 LNHDA and CDR2 SQIVND come from the germline V gene (reference sequence). The CDR3 protein is CASSLRQGGQPQHF. The DNA of the CDR3 is TGTGCCAGTAGTCTTAGACAGGGCGGTCAGCCCCAGCATTTT.

The chain employs TRBV27 and TRBJ1-2, with a weak D call TRBD1 (6 bases). CDR1 is MNHEY, CDR2 SMNVEV, per germline (reference sequence). CDR3 size: 16 residues. Trimming shortened V by 5 bases and J by 4 bases, and 20 bases separated the two germline ends. This CDR3 is CASSPTLGGRGYGYTF. The CDR3 nucleotides read TGTGCCAGCAGTCCAACTCTCGGGGGGCGCGGCTATGGCTACACCTTC.

The J gene is TRBJ1-2, the V gene TRBV28; 7 bases are shared with TRBD1. The CDR3 is 15 amino acids. V lost 4 bases to trimming and J lost 8 bases; unmatched junction nucleotides: 13. The germline CDR1 and CDR2 sequences are MDHEN and SYDVKM. CDR3 protein: CASSSPGQTFWGYTF. CDR3 nucleotides: TGTGCCAGCAGTTCCCCGGGACAGACGTTCTGGGGCTACACCTTC.

This chain links TRBV30 with TRBJ2-5; maybe TRBD1 (6 bases). Trimming left V 3 bases short and J 2 bases short, with 10 bases between. This CDR3 comprises 13 residues. Germline V gives CDR1 GTSNPN, CDR2 SVGIG (reference sequence). CDR3 in amino acids: CAWRGRGQETQYF. The DNA of the CDR3 is TGTGCCTGGAGGGGCAGGGGTCAAGAGACCCAGTACTTC.

The chain is built from TRBV19 and TRBJ1-1; D is ambiguous. The ends were cut back, 9 bases at V and 6 bases at J, with 14 bases in the middle. The CDR3 extends over 12 amino acids. Germline-derived CDR1 and CDR2 are LNHDA and SQIVND (reference sequence). The DNA of the CDR3 is TGTGCCAGCAAAACCTCAAACTCTGAAGCTTTCTTT. Residues: CASKTSNSEAFF.

The V and J genes are TRBV15 and TRBJ1-1, with TRBD1 matching 7 bases. The CDR3 is 17 amino acids. Germline V gene data show CDR1 as LNHNV and CDR2 as YYDKDF (reference sequence). The trim removed 1 base at V and 3 bases at J, leaving 11 bases unmatched. CDR3 loop: CATSRGAQGERDTEAFF. Here the CDR3 DNA reads TGTGCCACCAGCAGAGGCGCGCAGGGGGAGAGAGACACTGAAGCTTTCTTT.

The chain links TRBV7-9 to TRBJ2-2; weak D call: TRBD2 (5 bases). Germline CDR1 SEHNR, CDR2 FQNEAQ (reference sequence). There are 17 residues in the CDR3. The V end lost 4 bases, the J end lost 0 bases, and 15 bases lay between the germline ends. CDR3 sequence (DNA): TGTGCCAGCAGCTCCAGTTGGGGTAGCGCGAACACCGGGGAGCTGTTTTTT. Translation gives CASSSSWGSANTGELFF.

The V call is TRBV5-3, the J call TRBJ2-1; D perhaps matches TRBD2 (6 bases). TRBV5-3 is an ORF, and what it does is uncertain. V lost 5 bases to trimming and J lost 5 bases, with 11 bases between them. The CDR3 covers 13 residues. The CDR3 sequence is CARSLPGDNEQFF. The CDR3 nucleotides read TGTGCCAGAAGTTTGCCGGGGGACAATGAGCAGTTCTTC.

This chain links TRBV27 with TRBJ2-7; a weak D match, TRBD2 (6 bases). The V gene's germline CDR1 is MNHEY and CDR2 SMNVEV (reference sequence). V was pared by 8 bases and J by 1 base, with 12 bases between. CDR3 length: 13 residues. The CDR3 coding sequence is TGTGCCAGCTTGGGGGGACGATCCTACGAGCAGTACTTC. Translation: CASLGGRSYEQYF.

The rearrangement uses TRBV20-1 and TRBJ1-2, with a tentative D call TRBD1 (5 bases). V lost 3 bases to trimming and J lost 7 bases, with 12 bases between them. The CDR3 totals 12 residues. From germline, CDR1 is DFQATT and CDR2 SNEGSKA (reference sequence). The CDR3 region is CSASGQGGGYTF. In DNA form, the CDR3 reads TGCAGTGCTAGTGGGCAGGGAGGTGGCTACACCTTC.